The rows below give T cell receptor beta chains drawn from one sample of a study of blood T cell repertoires in COVID-19. This table comes from immunoSEQ multiplex PCR, and its TCRdb copy is limited to in-frame clones, with some not included. Among about 280,000 clones, less than 85% were seen once, and the ten largest hold around 2.3%. Sample: PBMCs or T cells enriched from blood (not recorded which). The origin of the receptors is a woman aged 45-59 years who had recovered from COVID-19. Both conserved end residues are part of each CDR3. The D gene is left open where the match is weak. Clone size appears in some rows only: once, few, many, or a class for an expanded clone.

TRBV29-1	TRBD1	TRBJ2-7	13	.	TGCAGCGTGGCCGGGACAGGGGCCTACGAGCAGTACTTC	CSVAGTGAYEQYF
TRBV3-1/TRBV3-2	.	TRBJ1-3	16	once	TGTGCCAGCAGCTCGACCTACAGGGCTAGCGGAAACACCATATATTTT	CASSSTYRASGNTIYF
TRBV5-1	TRBD1	TRBJ1-1	15	.	TGCGCCAGCAGCTCAAGGACAGGGGGTAACACTGAAGCTTTCTTT	CASSSRTGGNTEAFF
TRBV19	TRBD2	TRBJ2-1	18	.	TGTGCCAGTAGTATAGATTCCCCCGGACTAGCGGGAGAGAATGAGCAGTTCTTC	CASSIDSPGLAGENEQFF
TRBV9	.	TRBJ1-3	16	.	TGTGCCAGCAGCGTAATCGGCGCAGGGGCTGGAAACACCATATATTTT	CASSVIGAGAGNTIYF
TRBV6-4	TRBD2	TRBJ2-1	15	.	TGTGCCAGCAGTGAGACTAGCGGGGGGACCAATGAGCAGTTCTTC	CASSETSGGTNEQFF
TRBV7-6	TRBD2	TRBJ2-3	20	.	TGTGCCAGCAGCTTAGCGCTGGCTAGCGGGGGCCCCCTAAAGCCAGATACGCAGTATTTT	CASSLALASGGPLKPDTQYF
TRBV5-4	TRBD2	TRBJ2-3	17	.	TGTGCCAGCAGCTTGTTACTAGCGGGGGGGATGACAGATACGCAGTATTTT	CASSLLLAGGMTDTQYF
TRBV27	TRBD1	TRBJ2-2	14	.	TGTGCCAGCAGTTACGACAGGGGGTCCGGGGAGCTGTTTTTT	CASSYDRGSGELFF
TRBV19	TRBD1	TRBJ1-2	19	.	TGTGCCAGTAGAAACACAGGGGGCGGTTCGTCGTCTCCTCGGTATGGCTACACCTTC	CASRNTGGGSSSPRYGYTF
TRBV5-4	.	TRBJ1-2	12	.	TGTGCCAGCAGTTCTTCTCGGTATGGCTACACCTTC	CASSSSRYGYTF
TRBV30	.	TRBJ1-5	13	once	TGTGCCTGGAGTGTACTGGGGGCACAGCCCCAGCATTTT	CAWSVLGAQPQHF
TRBV30	TRBD1	TRBJ2-5	15	.	TGTGCCTGGAGAGGGACAGGTAGTATTGCGGAGACCCAGTACTTC	CAWRGTGSIAETQYF
TRBV7-2	.	TRBJ2-1	12	.	TGTGCCAGCAGCTTAACCACAGGGAGTCCGTTCTTC	CASSLTTGSPFF
TRBV10-3	.	TRBJ2-7	15	.	TGTGCCATCAGTGATACGAGGCTGAGCTCCTACGAGCAGTACTTC	CAISDTRLSSYEQYF
TRBV7-2	TRBD1	TRBJ2-7	15	.	TGTGCCAGCAGCCCGATTCCGGGACAGGTCTACGAGCAGTACTTC	CASSPIPGQVYEQYF
TRBV18	TRBD1	TRBJ2-1	13	.	TGTGCCAGCTCAGTGGGACAGATTAATGAGCAGTTCTTC	CASSVGQINEQFF
TRBV7-3	TRBD1	TRBJ2-5	15	.	TGTGCCAGCAGCTTAAATCAGGGGGCCCAAGAGACCCAGTACTTC	CASSLNQGAQETQYF
TRBV15	.	TRBJ1-2	15	.	TGTGCCACCAGCACACCTTCCCACTTTAACTATGGCTACACCTTC	CATSTPSHFNYGYTF
TRBV4-1	TRBD1	TRBJ1-1	15	.	TGCGCCAGCAGCCGGACCGAGACAGGGGGCTCTGAAGCTTTCTTT	CASSRTETGGSEAFF
TRBV6-2/TRBV6-3	TRBD2	TRBJ2-2	18	.	TGTGCCAGCAGTTACTCTACTCGGGAGGCGGGGTACACCGGGGAGCTGTTTTTT	CASSYSTREAGYTGELFF
TRBV30	.	TRBJ1-5	14	.	TGTGCCTGGAGTAAGGTTTCAGGTTATCAGCCCCAGCATTTT	CAWSKVSGYQPQHF
TRBV28	.	TRBJ1-3	14	.	TGTGCCAGCATTCTGAGCCTCTCTGGAAACACCATATATTTT	CASILSLSGNTIYF
TRBV9	.	TRBJ1-6	13	few	TGTGCCAGCAGCCCCTCTGGGGGGACACCCCTCCACTTT	CASSPSGGTPLHF
TRBV11-3	.	TRBJ2-2	15	.	TGTGCCAGCAGCTTAGAAACAGGTGTTACCGGGGAGCTGTTTTTT	CASSLETGVTGELFF
TRBV12-3/TRBV12-4	TRBD1	TRBJ1-5	13	.	TGTGCCAGCAGATGGGGACAGAATCAGCCCCAGCATTTT	CASRWGQNQPQHF
TRBV11-2	TRBD2	TRBJ2-5	16	.	TGTGCCAGCAGCTTATTGGCTAGCGGGGGAGGTGAGACCCAGTACTTC	CASSLLASGGGETQYF
TRBV6-1	TRBD1	TRBJ1-1	14	.	TGTGCCAGCAGTGAGTGGACAGGGGTGACTGAAGCTTTCTTT	CASSEWTGVTEAFF
TRBV7-9	TRBD1	TRBJ2-2	15	.	TGTGCCAGCAGCTGGGACGGACAGGGGTACGGGGAGCTGTTTTTT	CASSWDGQGYGELFF
TRBV11-1	TRBD1	TRBJ2-3	16	.	TGTGCCAGCAGGGTCAACAGGGGGCCCCCCACAGATACGCAGTATTTT	CASRVNRGPPTDTQYF
TRBV2	TRBD1	TRBJ1-6	15	few	TGTGCCAGCAGGAACTCGGGACAGAGGAATTCACCCCTCCACTTT	CASRNSGQRNSPLHF
TRBV20-1	.	TRBJ1-5	17	many	TGCAGTGCTAGTTGGCTCGCGGGAGGGCGTAGCAATCAGCCCCAGCATTTT	CSASWLAGGRSNQPQHF
TRBV19	.	TRBJ1-2	13	.	TGTGCCAGTAGTCCCGCAGGGGCTCATGGCTACACCTTC	CASSPAGAHGYTF
TRBV10-2	.	TRBJ1-2	13	.	TGCGCCAGCAGTGAGTCGGCAGGGGCTGGCTACACCTTC	CASSESAGAGYTF
TRBV9	.	TRBJ1-4	15	.	TGTGCCAGCAGCGTGGGGGGGCGTACTAATGAAAAACTGTTTTTT	CASSVGGRTNEKLFF
TRBV21-1	.	TRBJ1-1	18	.	TGTGCCAGCAGCAAAGCGCTTAGGACAGCAGTTTATAACACTGAAGCTTTCTTT	CASSKALRTAVYNTEAFF
TRBV30	.	TRBJ2-2	16	.	TGTGCCTACTCACCGGGACTTAGTTCGAACACCGGGGAGCTGTTTTTT	CAYSPGLSSNTGELFF
TRBV7-8	.	TRBJ1-5	16	.	TGTGCCAGCAGCTCCTTTCGGGGGGCAGATACTCAGCCCCAGCATTTT	CASSSFRGADTQPQHF
TRBV5-5	.	TRBJ1-4	15	.	TGTGCCAGCAGCTTGGCAGGGAAGTATGCTGAAAAACTGTTTTTT	CASSLAGKYAEKLFF
TRBV5-1	TRBD1	TRBJ1-1	14	once	TGCGCCAGCAGCTGGGACAGGGGGAACACTGAAGCTTTCTTT	CASSWDRGNTEAFF